The TCR beta chain under discussion was sequenced for a study of T cell responses to AZD1222 COVID-19 vaccine. Points from the study as a whole: In all cases, repertoires were sampled only after the peak T cell response. Two doses of AZD1222 preceded a rise in Spike-specific TCR breadth and depth. Close to half of spike-specific TCRs reportedly recognize unmutated variant regions. Clonal diversity may have been underestimated in mostly white British donors.

Generated by immunoSEQ multiplex PCR, the TCRdb table keeps only in-frame clones and is missing some. The sample contains about 100,000 clones, nearly 90% of which appear only once. The length of the CDR3 is 13 residues. Germline assignment: CDR1 ENHRY and CDR2 SYGVKD. J gave up 4 bases and V 1 base, and 0 bases lay outside the gene matches. In the case of this clone: As yet, its antigen is unknown.

This chain links TRBV10-3 with TRBJ1-2, with 7 bases lining up with TRBD1. The clonotype comes from an adult who received the AZD1222 COVID-19 vaccine. The sequencing here drew on peripheral blood, taken 28 days after the second AZD1222 dose. CDR3 protein: CAISEYRGYGYTF. CDR3 DNA: TGTGCCATCAGTGAGTACAGGGGCTATGGCTACACCTTC.